The 25 T cell receptor beta chains reported below all come from one sample, sequenced in a study of CD8+CD57+ T cells in acquired aplastic anemia. Patients included in sequencing had previously demonstrated CD8+CD57+ cell expansion by flow cytometry. TCR beta VDJ and CDR3 profiles were obtained from a genomic DNA template. Each CDR3 protein is one row after TCRdb ran MiXCR on the reads. This sample has about 150,000 distinct CDR3 sequences, with approximately 52% found just once. The sample consisted of sorted CD4+, CD8+, or CD8+CD57+ T cells (not recorded which) from PBMCs. The origin of the receptors is a human donor with aplastic anemia.

The chain is built from TRBV20-1 and TRBJ2-1, with 9 bases that match TRBD2. V dropped 2 bases and J dropped 3; count of bases not matched to a gene: 8. Germline-derived CDR1 and CDR2 are DFQATT and SNEGSKA (reference sequence). The CDR3 consists of 16 residues. The CDR3 is CSARQFGTSSYNEQFF. The DNA of the CDR3 is TGCAGTGCTAGACAATTCGGGACTAGCAGCTACAATGAGCAGTTCTTC.

The rearrangement links TRBV19 to TRBJ2-5, with 7 positions matching TRBD1. Germline V gene sequence: CDR1 LNHDA, CDR2 SQIVND (reference sequence). V was clipped by 6 bases and J by 4 bases; unmatched bases: 8. This CDR3 contains 14 residues. In DNA, the CDR3 is TGTGCCAGTAGGGACGGGACAGCAACAGAGACCCAGTACTTC. Translation gives CASRDGTATETQYF.

This clonotype was recorded many times. A junction end diverges from the germline sequence, so it may reflect a read error. The rearrangement joins TRBV9 to TRBJ1-2; TRBD1 matches 7 bases. The CDR3 is 12 amino acids. The germline gives CDR1 SGDLS, CDR2 YYNGEE. The chain's CDR3 is CASRDRVYDYTF. CDR3 sequence (DNA): TGTGCCAGCAGAGACAGGGTTTATGACTACACCTTC.

This clonotype was observed many times. This chain links TRBV24-1 with TRBJ2-3; D remains unclear. The V end was cut by 8 bases, the J end by 0 bases, with 11 bases between. CDR1 and CDR2 (germline): KGHDR, SFDVKD. The CDR3 sequence is 14 residues long. The CDR3 DNA sequence: TGTGCCACCAAAGGGAAGAGTAGCACAGATACGCAGTATTTT. Translating it yields CATKGKSSTDTQYF.

The chain couples TRBV25-1 to TRBJ2-1, with 7 bases that match TRBD2. J gave up 0 bases and V 8 bases, and 7 bases lay outside the gene matches. This CDR3 region has 15 residues. The germline V gene encodes CDR1 MGHDK and CDR2 SYGVNS. The CDR3 DNA reads TGTGCCAGCCAACCGGGCGGGAGCTCCTACAATGAGCAGTTCTTC. This translates into CASQPGGSSYNEQFF. The full variable domain, its missing parts supplied by reference TRBV25-1 and TRBJ2-1, is EADIYQTPRYLVIGTGKKITLECSQTMGHDKMYWYQQDPGMELHLIHYSYGVNSTEKGDLSSESTVSRIRTEHFPLTLESARPSHTSQYLCASQPGGSSYNEQFFGPGTRLTVL.

CDR3: CASSEGDSYNEQFF. The CDR3 DNA is TGTGCCAGCAGTGAGGGGGATTCCTACAATGAGCAGTTCTTC. The rearrangement links TRBV6-1 to TRBJ2-1, with D possibly called TRBD1 or TRBD2 (5 bases each). CDR1 and CDR2 from the germline V gene are MNHNS and SASEGT. Between the trimmed V and J ends, which lost 3 bases and 1 base, there was a span of 7 bases. The CDR3 loop spans 14 amino acids.

This rearrangement joins TRBV19 to TRBJ2-7, with 7 bases fitting TRBD1. The CDR3 extends over 14 amino acids. Germline V gives CDR1 LNHDA, CDR2 SQIVND (reference sequence). Germline trimming cut 3 bases from V and 1 base from J; bases unmatched to any gene: 3. The CDR3 region has the DNA TGTGCCAGTAGTATGTCAGGGGGTTCCTACGAGCAGTACTTC. Its protein is CASSMSGGSYEQYF.

This clonotype came up many times. The V call is TRBV7-9, the J call TRBJ1-2; 9 bases agree with TRBD1. There are 14 residues in the CDR3. Germline CDR1 is SEHNR and CDR2 is FQNEAQ (reference sequence). CDR3 amino acids: CAASPGQGLLGYTF. The CDR3, as DNA: TGTGCAGCCTCGCCGGGACAGGGCCTCTTGGGCTACACCTTC. Supplemented by reference TRBV7-9 and TRBJ1-2, the full variable domain reads DTGVSQNPRHKITKRGQNVTFRCDPISEHNRLYWYRQTLGQGPEFLTYFQNEAQLEKSRLLSDRFSAERPKGSFSTLEIQRTEQGDSAMYLCAASPGQGLLGYTFGSGTRLTVV.

This rearrangement joins TRBV5-1 to TRBJ2-7, with a weak D call TRBD2 (6 bases). The CDR3 extends over 16 amino acids. CDR1 is SGHRS, CDR2 YFSETQ, per germline. V was shortened by 0 bases and J by 1 base, with 14 bases between the two germline ends. CDR3 region: CASSLDGGSGSYEQYF. For the CDR3, the DNA is TGCGCCAGCAGCTTGGACGGAGGGAGTGGATCCTACGAGCAGTACTTC.

This clonotype was seen many times. The chain is built from TRBV6-1 and TRBJ2-7; perhaps TRBD1 as D (7 bases). Germline V gives CDR1 MNHNS, CDR2 SASEGT. V was trimmed by 1 base and J by 1 base, leaving 11 bases between them. The CDR3 is made up of 15 amino acids. CDR3 in DNA: TGTGCCAGCAGTGAAGAGACAGGGACTTCCTACGAGCAGTACTTC. This gives the protein CASSEETGTSYEQYF.

This clonotype was picked up many times. This chain joins TRBV7-8 and TRBJ2-3; 8 bases fit TRBD2. Looked up from germline, CDR1 is SGHVS and CDR2 is FQNEAQ. The V segment lost 7 bases and the J segment 6 bases; nucleotides outside the gene matches: 15. This CDR3 is 16 amino acids long. The CDR3 sequence: CASIFEAGAPLDTQYF. The CDR3 DNA follows: TGTGCCAGCATATTCGAAGCGGGGGCCCCATTGGATACGCAGTATTTT.

In its sample, this clonotype was seen many times. This chain links TRBV20-1 with TRBJ2-7; D is possibly TRBD1 (6 bases). The CDR3 is 13 amino acids. The V and J ends lost 1 base and 6 bases respectively, with 13 bases between them. CDR1 and CDR2 (germline): DFQATT, SNEGSKA (reference sequence). The CDR3 coding sequence is TGCAGTGCTAGAGCTGAGGACAGACGCGAGCAGTACTTC. Translating it yields CSARAEDRREQYF.

This clonotype was seen only a few times. This chain uses TRBV7-2 with TRBJ2-7, with TRBD2 as a possible D gene (6 bases). From germline, CDR1 is SGHTA and CDR2 FQGNSA. Trimming left V 0 bases short and J 3 bases short, with 12 bases between. The CDR3 length is 15 residues. The CDR3 region is CASSLARGEHYEQYF. Here the CDR3 DNA reads TGTGCCAGCAGCTTAGCGCGGGGTGAACACTACGAGCAGTACTTC.

This clonotype appeared once. This sequence may be a read error, since a much larger clone differs from it by one base. The chain links TRBV9 to TRBJ1-4; D uncertain. The CDR3 spans 15 residues. Germline V lookup: CDR1 SGDLS, CDR2 YYNGEE. CDR3 sequence: CASSVGAATNEKRFF. CDR3 DNA: TGTGCCAGCAGCGTAGGGGCAGCAACTAATGAAAAACGGTTTTTT.

This clonotype showed up just a few times. The chain has TRBV10-2 and TRBJ2-1; D is undetermined. This CDR3 has 10 residues. Trimming took 4 bases from V and 9 from J, leaving 4 bases between them. Germline CDR1 reads WSHSY; CDR2 reads SAAADI. DNA for the CDR3: TGCGCCAGCAGTGCGAGTGAGCAGTTCTTC. Protein product: CASSASEQFF.

The CDR3 DNA follows: TGTGCCATCAGTGATTTGGGCGGGAGTGCCTCCTACGAGCAGTACTTC. Its protein is CAISDLGGSASYEQYF. The gene calls are TRBV10-3 and TRBJ2-7; 7 bases are shared with TRBD2. Per the germline V gene, CDR1 is ENHRY and CDR2 is SYGVKD. The J segment lost 0 bases and the V segment lost 3 bases, leaving 8 bases of the junction unmatched. This CDR3 has 16 amino acids.

This clonotype was seen more than once but under ten times. This chain joins TRBV6-1 and TRBJ1-4; 8 bases fit TRBD1. This CDR3 has 19 amino acids. V was clipped by 0 bases and J by 0 bases; unmatched bases: 9. Germline lookup yields CDR1 MNHNS and CDR2 SASEGT. The CDR3 region has the DNA TGTGCCAGCAGTGAAGCCCGGGACAGGCGCGTTGCAACTAATGAAAAACTGTTTTTT. Its protein is CASSEARDRRVATNEKLFF.

There are many counts of this clonotype. The chain links TRBV24-1 to TRBJ1-1, with D possibly TRBD1 on 5 matching bases. The CDR3 has 15 residues. From germline, CDR1 is KGHDR and CDR2 SFDVKD. Trimming cost V 0 bases and J 3 bases, with 10 bases left between them. CDR3 loop: CATSDLGGGYTEAFF. The CDR3 region has the DNA TGTGCCACCAGTGATTTGGGGGGGGGATACACTGAAGCTTTCTTT.

This chain uses TRBV20-1 with TRBJ2-5; TRBD1 matches at 10 bases. Looked up from germline, CDR1 is DFQATT and CDR2 is SNEGSKA (reference sequence). The CDR3 runs to 14 residues. This chain's CDR3 is CSPDPGQGQETQYF. In DNA, the CDR3 is TGCAGCCCAGATCCGGGACAGGGGCAAGAGACCCAGTACTTC.

The gene calls are TRBV5-1 and TRBJ1-2; D gene unclear. Germline V CDR1 and CDR2: SGHRS, YFSETQ. The CDR3 is 15 amino acids. Trimming removed 4 bases at V and 1 base at J, with 14 bases between. For the CDR3, the DNA is TGCGCCAGCAGCCACCGGGAGACGGTTAACTATGGCTACACCTTC. Protein sequence: CASSHRETVNYGYTF.

The gene calls are TRBV10-3 and TRBJ2-7, with D maybe TRBD1 (6 bases). V was clipped by 2 bases and J by 2 bases, with 10 bases between them. The CDR3 runs 14 residues. Germline V lookup: CDR1 ENHRY, CDR2 SYGVKD. CDR3 nucleotide sequence: TGTGCCATCAGTGAGGGCAGGGGACCCTACGAGCAGTACTTC. This codes for CAISEGRGPYEQYF.

V and J are TRBV12-3 or TRBV12-4 and TRBJ2-5, with a weak D call TRBD2 (6 bases). The DNA matches TRBJ2-1 better at its end, which makes the J call doubtful. The CDR3 runs to 13 residues. In nucleotides, the CDR3 is TGTGCCAGCAGTTGGGCGGGGACGAATGAGCAGTTCTTC. It specifies CASSWAGTNEQFF.

This clonotype was seen at least ten times. V is TRBV5-6 and J is TRBJ2-3; 9 bases are a match to TRBD1. Germline-derived CDR1 and CDR2 are SGHDT and YYEEEE. V lost 4 bases, J lost 4 bases, and 4 bases stayed unmatched. The CDR3 extends over 14 amino acids. The DNA of the CDR3 is TGTGCCAGCAGCCATACAGGGGGCCCAGATACGCAGTATTTT. Protein: CASSHTGGPDTQYF. The full variable domain, rest sourced from reference TRBV5-6 and TRBJ2-3, is DAGVTQSPTHLIKTRGQQVTLRCSPKSGHDTVSWYQQALGQGPQFIFQYYEEEERQRGNFPDRFSGHQFPNYSSELNVNALLLGDSALYLCASSHTGGPDTQYFGPGTRLTVL.

This clonotype occurred once. The gene calls are TRBV27 and TRBJ2-1, with D tentatively TRBD1 (5 bases). This CDR3 has 15 amino acids. V dropped 2 bases and J dropped 12 bases, with 20 bases sitting between them. Germline V gives CDR1 MNHEY, CDR2 SMNVEV (reference sequence). This CDR3 is CASSLSLGIGDGQFF. The CDR3 DNA is TGTGCCAGCAGTTTAAGTTTGGGGATAGGGGATGGGCAGTTCTTC.

This clonotype was recorded at least ten times. V is TRBV7-6 and J is TRBJ1-5; D remains ambiguous. There are 17 residues in the CDR3. V shed 1 base and J shed 4 bases, with 17 bases lying between them. In germline, CDR1 is SGHVS, CDR2 FNYEAQ. CDR3 loop: CASSLEAGRTGNQPQHF. CDR3 coding DNA: TGTGCCAGCAGCTTAGAGGCGGGCAGGACGGGAAATCAGCCCCAGCATTTT.